The 25 T cell receptor beta chains reported below all come from one sample, sequenced in a study of blood T cell repertoires in COVID-19. The assay was immunoSEQ multiplex PCR, and TCRdb's table has in-frame clones only and misses some. Here the sample spans some 220,000 clones, about 83% being singletons. Sequences were obtained from peripheral blood. These receptor sequences come from a woman younger than 45 with COVID-19, enrolled during active disease.

The chain has TRBV5-1 and TRBJ2-5, with 7 bases identical to TRBD1. This CDR3 contains 15 residues. Trimming removed 4 bases from V and 5 bases from J; junction bases left unmatched: 11. Per germline, CDR1 SGHRS and CDR2 YFSETQ. CDR3 loop: CASSLGDSLKETQYF. The CDR3 nucleotides read TGCGCCAGCAGCCTAGGGGACAGCCTCAAGGAGACCCAGTACTTC.

The chain has TRBV5-1 and TRBJ2-5; 7 nucleotides agree with TRBD2. The CDR3 covers 15 residues. The ends lost 2 bases at V and 3 bases at J; junction bases unmatched: 7. The germline CDR1 and CDR2 sequences are SGHRS and YFSETQ. The CDR3 sequence: CASSLDGGFEETQYF. Written as DNA, the CDR3 is TGCGCCAGCAGCTTAGACGGGGGGTTCGAAGAGACCCAGTACTTC.

J is TRBJ2-7 and V is TRBV9; tentatively, D is TRBD1 (5 bases). The CDR3 runs 14 residues. The V gene's germline CDR1 is SGDLS and CDR2 YYNGEE. Between the trimmed V and J ends, which lost 2 bases and 2 bases, there was a span of 11 bases. The CDR3 loop is CASSVTEGPYEQYF. CDR3 nucleotide sequence: TGTGCCAGCAGCGTGACAGAAGGTCCCTACGAGCAGTACTTC.

J is TRBJ2-2 and V is TRBV10-3; 7 nucleotides agree with TRBD2. CDR1 is ENHRY, CDR2 SYGVKD, per germline. Trimming removed 4 bases from V and 8 bases from J; junction bases left unmatched: 10. The CDR3 contains 15 residues. CDR3 DNA sequence: TGTGCCATCAGTGGGAGGGAGGGCCGTGATGGGGAGCTGTTTTTT. This translates into CAISGREGRDGELFF.

This clone was recorded a few times. The CDR3: CASSLQSGTGAGYGYTF. DNA of the CDR3: TGCGCCAGCAGCTTACAATCCGGGACAGGGGCCGGGTATGGCTACACCTTC. The rearrangement uses TRBV5-1 and TRBJ1-2; 10 bases are a match to TRBD1. From germline, CDR1 is SGHRS and CDR2 YFSETQ. Trimming cost V 2 bases and J 5 bases; bases outside gene matches: 12. The CDR3 has 17 residues.

The chain couples TRBV6-6 to TRBJ2-7; TRBD2 agrees at 9 bases. V lost 5 bases and J lost 9; bases outside the gene matches: 14. From germline, CDR1 is MNHNY and CDR2 SVGAGI (reference sequence). This CDR3 spans 15 amino acids. The CDR3 DNA sequence: TGTGCCAGCAGTACCATAGCGGGAGTCGTTGTGGGGCAGTACTTC. Translating it yields CASSTIAGVVVGQYF.

Written as DNA, the CDR3 is TGTGCCAGCAGCTACACTAGCGGGGGACAAGAGACCCAGTACTTC. Translating it yields CASSYTSGGQETQYF. The rearrangement links TRBV5-4 to TRBJ2-5; TRBD2 matches at 11 bases. Trimming at V came to 3 bases and at J to 2 bases, leaving 3 bases not matched to a gene. CDR3 size: 15 residues. The germline V gene has CDR1 SGHNT and CDR2 YYREEE (reference sequence).

This clone was seen just once. The chain combines TRBV10-2 with TRBJ2-7; possible D gene TRBD1, 5 bases. The germline V and J ends were trimmed by 10 bases and 2 bases, with 12 bases remaining between them. CDR3 size: 12 residues. Germline loops: CDR1 WSHSY, CDR2 SAAADI. The CDR3, as DNA: TGCGCCACCGAGACAGAAGCCTACGAGCAGTACTTC. Its protein is CATETEAYEQYF.

This clone was seen only once. This chain links TRBV9 with TRBJ2-1, with TRBD1 identical over 9 bases. There are 16 residues in the CDR3. The germline V gene encodes CDR1 SGDLS and CDR2 YYNGEE. V lost 3 bases and J lost 10; bases outside the gene matches: 14. The CDR3 DNA is TGTGCCAGCAGCGACCATCCGGGACAGGGAACGCACGAGCAGTTCTTC. It translates to CASSDHPGQGTHEQFF.

The rearrangement uses TRBV11-2 and TRBJ2-7; 14 bases fit TRBD2. Unmatched junction bases numbered 11, after V lost 5 bases and J lost 5 bases. This CDR3 is built from 17 residues. Germline CDR1 SGHAT, CDR2 FQNNGV. In DNA, the CDR3 is TGTGCCAGCAGCCTCGGACTAGCGGGAGGCCCTCGGAACGAGCAGTACTTC. Amino acid sequence: CASSLGLAGGPRNEQYF.

The chain employs TRBV21-1 and TRBJ1-6; no check of the table's D call, TRBD1, against the DNA was made. TRBV21-1 is shown as a pseudogene. The CDR3 sequence is 13 residues long. CDR3 nucleotides: TGTGCCAGCAGCAGTAGACAGGACTCACCCCTCCACTTT. It encodes CASSSRQDSPLHF.

The rearrangement joins TRBV7-8 to TRBJ1-5, with a weak D call TRBD1 (5 bases). Germline CDR1 SGHVS, CDR2 FQNEAQ. The CDR3 is made up of 18 amino acids. Trimming shortened V by 4 bases and J by 1 base, and 20 bases separated the two germline ends. The CDR3 DNA is TGTGCCAGCAGCTCCTACTTGGTTGGGGCCTGGAGCAATCAGCCCCAGCATTTT. Its protein is CASSSYLVGAWSNQPQHF.

This chain uses TRBV4-3 with TRBJ1-4; no clear D. This CDR3 contains 14 residues. V was cut by 0 bases and J by 3 bases, with 5 bases left in between. The V gene's germline CDR1 is LGHNA and CDR2 YSLEER. The CDR3 bases are TGCGCCAGCAGCCAAGATTCGGCTAATGAAAAACTGTTTTTT. This encodes CASSQDSANEKLFF.

The chain is built from TRBV5-1 and TRBJ2-5, with TRBD2 identical over 11 bases. The CDR3 loop spans 15 amino acids. With V trimmed by 2 bases and J by 5 bases, 5 bases remained unmatched. Germline V gene sequence: CDR1 SGHRS, CDR2 YFSETQ. CDR3: CASSFSTSGSETQYF. CDR3 DNA sequence: TGCGCCAGCAGCTTTTCCACTAGCGGGAGTGAGACCCAGTACTTC.

The chain combines TRBV9 with TRBJ1-1; the D is unclear. From germline, CDR1 is SGDLS and CDR2 YYNGEE. This CDR3 region has 14 residues. Trimming left V 4 bases short and J 1 base short, with 11 bases between. The CDR3 protein is CASSPGNGNTEAFF. The CDR3 DNA reads TGTGCCAGCAGCCCCGGTAATGGGAACACTGAAGCTTTCTTT.

The chain has TRBV5-6 and TRBJ2-5, with a possible D match to TRBD1 (7 bases). V dropped 2 bases and J dropped 5 bases, with 10 bases sitting between them. The germline gives CDR1 SGHDT, CDR2 YYEEEE. The CDR3 contains 13 residues. CDR3: CASSFQGGETQYF. As DNA, the CDR3 is TGTGCCAGCAGCTTTCAGGGGGGTGAGACCCAGTACTTC. Full variable domain (missing parts from reference TRBV5-6 and TRBJ2-5): DAGVTQSPTHLIKTRGQQVTLRCSPKSGHDTVSWYQQALGQGPQFIFQYYEEEERQRGNFPDRFSGHQFPNYSSELNVNALLLGDSALYLCASSFQGGETQYFGPGTRLLVL.

The V call is TRBV5-1, the J call TRBJ1-2; D gene uncertain. The V gene lost 0 bases and the J gene lost 8 bases, with 14 bases spanning the gap. CDR3 length: 14 residues. Germline V gene sequence: CDR1 SGHRS, CDR2 YFSETQ. This CDR3 reads CASSLADIPWGYTF. The CDR3 nucleotides are TGCGCCAGCAGCTTGGCCGACATACCGTGGGGCTACACCTTC.

The V call is TRBV24-1, the J call TRBJ2-3, with D perhaps TRBD1 (5 bases). V was shortened by 5 bases and J by 4 bases, with 15 bases between the two germline ends. Germline loops: CDR1 KGHDR, CDR2 SFDVKD. The CDR3 length is 15 residues. As DNA, the CDR3 is TGTGCCACCAGTGTAGGGCAGGGAAGCCCAGATACGCAGTATTTT. As protein: CATSVGQGSPDTQYF.

This CDR3 reads CAWATRSQETQYF. In DNA, the CDR3 is TGTGCCTGGGCGACTAGGTCTCAAGAGACCCAGTACTTC. The gene calls are TRBV30 and TRBJ2-5; a weak D match, TRBD2 (6 bases). Germline V lookup: CDR1 GTSNPN, CDR2 SVGIG (reference sequence). CDR3 size: 13 residues. Trimming removed 5 bases from V and 2 bases from J, with 12 bases in between.

The CDR3 region is CASSVGTGISYEQYF. As DNA, the CDR3 is TGCGCCAGCAGCGTAGGGACAGGGATATCCTACGAGCAGTACTTC. The genes are TRBV5-1 and TRBJ2-7, with 9 positions matching TRBD1. The length of the CDR3 is 15 residues. J gave up 1 base and V 4 bases, and 6 bases lay outside the gene matches. From germline, CDR1 is SGHRS and CDR2 YFSETQ.

V gene TRBV14 combines with J gene TRBJ1-4; D is ambiguous. The CDR3 runs to 15 residues. V dropped 4 bases and J dropped 7 bases, with 16 bases sitting between them. Germline loops: CDR1 SGHDN, CDR2 FVKESK. CDR3 region: CASSRSSVLSEKLFF. The CDR3 DNA sequence: TGTGCCAGCAGCCGTTCTTCCGTCTTGAGTGAAAAACTGTTTTTT.

V and J are TRBV7-2 and TRBJ1-2; no definite D call. CDR3 length: 14 amino acids. From germline, CDR1 is SGHTA and CDR2 FQGNSA. V lost 3 bases, J lost 0 bases, and 8 bases lay in between. The CDR3 spells CASSLTRANYGYTF. CDR3 coding DNA: TGTGCCAGCAGCTTGACCCGGGCTAACTATGGCTACACCTTC.

The chain links TRBV6-5 to TRBJ1-1; 8 bases fit TRBD1. Germline assignment: CDR1 MNHEY and CDR2 SVGAGI. CDR3 length equals 16 residues. Trimming removed 4 bases from V and 1 base from J; junction bases left unmatched: 8. Written as DNA, the CDR3 is TGTGCCAGCAGTTGGCGGACAGGGAGCCCGAACACTGAAGCTTTCTTT. Its translation: CASSWRTGSPNTEAFF.

The rearrangement uses TRBV15 and TRBJ2-3, with D perhaps TRBD1 (8 bases). Trimming shortened V by 3 bases and J by 3 bases, and 13 bases separated the two germline ends. CDR3 length: 15 amino acids. CDR1 is LNHNV, CDR2 YYDKDF, per germline (reference sequence). CDR3: CATSRDREGTDTQYF. CDR3 DNA sequence: TGTGCCACCAGCAGGGACAGGGAGGGAACAGATACGCAGTATTTT.

V usage is TRBV7-6 and J usage is TRBJ2-1; 12 bases are a match to TRBD2. Trimming took 1 base from V and 8 from J; bases not matched to a gene: 3. CDR1 is SGHVS and CDR2 is FNYEAQ in the germline V gene. The CDR3 is made up of 15 amino acids. As DNA, the CDR3 is TGTGCCAGCAGCTTAGGGGCTAGCGGGAGGGATGAGCAGTTCTTC. Amino acids: CASSLGASGRDEQFF.